This is a list of T cell receptor beta chains from one sample in a study of blood T cell repertoires in COVID-19. Sequencing used immunoSEQ multiplex PCR; TCRdb keeps in-frame clones, though not all of them. The sample lists 85,000 to 95,000 clones, around 89% occurring once. What was sequenced was peripheral blood. The receptors stem from a man in his sixties with acute or convalescent COVID-19. CDR3s include the opening cysteine and the closing phenylalanine or tryptophan. The order of the fields is clone size, D gene, V gene, J gene, CDR3 DNA, CDR3 protein. The D gene is left open where the match is weak. Only some rows state a clone size, as once, few, many or a class for expanded clones.

.	TRBD1	TRBV19	TRBJ1-5	TGTGCCAGTAGCAGGGGACAGGGGACAAATCAGCCCCAGCATTTT	CASSRGQGTNQPQHF
.	TRBD1	TRBV6-6	TRBJ2-7	TGTGCCAGCAGCCCCTTGGGGACACAGGGGAGCGAGCAGTACTTC	CASSPLGTQGSEQYF
.	TRBD2	TRBV6-5	TRBJ2-7	TGTGCCAGCAGTAAGGGACTAGCGGGGAACCCCGAGCAGTACTTC	CASSKGLAGNPEQYF
.	TRBD1	TRBV4-2	TRBJ1-5	TGTGCCAGCAGCCACTCCTACGACAGGGATGTGGGCAATCAGCCCCAGCATTTT	CASSHSYDRDVGNQPQHF
.	.	TRBV6-5	TRBJ1-5	TGTGCCAGCAGTTACGCACTTCGGGGTCAGCCCCAGCATTTT	CASSYALRGQPQHF
.	.	TRBV11-2	TRBJ2-5	TGTGCCAGCAGCTTAGCTAGCCAAGAGACCCAGTACTTC	CASSLASQETQYF
.	.	TRBV12-3/TRBV12-4	TRBJ2-7	TGTGCCAGCAGTTTAGATAGCCACGAGCAGTACTTC	CASSLDSHEQYF
.	TRBD2	TRBV4-2	TRBJ2-7	TGTGCCAGCAGCCAAGTTGGAGCGGGACCCTACGAGCAGTACTTC	CASSQVGAGPYEQYF
once	.	TRBV9	TRBJ2-1	TGTGCCAGCAGCGTTTCCGGTTCCTACAATGAGCAGTTCTTC	CASSVSGSYNEQFF
.	.	TRBV5-1	TRBJ1-2	TGCGCCAGCAGCCCGTCCCGGGGCGGGGCTCTTGAGAATGGCTACACCTTC	CASSPSRGGALENGYTF
.	TRBD1	TRBV9	TRBJ1-1	TGTGCCAGCAGCCGACAGGGGGAGACTGAAGCTTTCTTT	CASSRQGETEAFF
.	.	TRBV24-1	TRBJ2-7	TGTGCCACCAGTGACACGAGATCCTACGAGCAGTACTTC	CATSDTRSYEQYF
.	TRBD2	TRBV7-3	TRBJ2-5	TGTGCCAGCAGCTTAGAAGGGACTAGCGGTGAGACCCAGTACTTC	CASSLEGTSGETQYF
.	.	TRBV27	TRBJ2-7	TGTGCCAGCAGTTTAGAAGGGGCGAGGTTCGAGCAGTACTTC	CASSLEGARFEQYF
.	.	TRBV5-1	TRBJ2-7	TGCGCCAGCAGCTTGGGTCTTTACTCCTACGAGCAGTACTTC	CASSLGLYSYEQYF
.	.	TRBV15	TRBJ1-5	TGTGCCACCAGCAGAGATCACTTTAGCAATCAGCCCCAGCATTTT	CATSRDHFSNQPQHF
.	TRBD1	TRBV5-1	TRBJ1-1	TGCGCCAGCAGCGGCGGGACAGGAACGAACACTGAAGCTTTCTTT	CASSGGTGTNTEAFF
.	.	TRBV11-2	TRBJ2-1	TGTGCCAGCAGCCGAGGACAGACCAATGAGCAGTTCTTC	CASSRGQTNEQFF
.	.	TRBV6-5	TRBJ1-1	TGTGCCAGCACCACAGCGGGGGGTTTGGCTGAAGCTTTCTTT	CASTTAGGLAEAFF
.	TRBD1	TRBV10-3	TRBJ1-2	TGTGCCATCATTGTACAGGGGGTAATCTATGGCTACACCTTC	CAIIVQGVIYGYTF
once	.	TRBV11-2	TRBJ1-6	TGTGCCAGCAGTTTACAGTATAATTCACCCCTCCACTTT	CASSLQYNSPLHF
.	.	TRBV28	TRBJ2-4	TGTGCCAGCCATCAGGGTTTGGACATTCAGTACTTC	CASHQGLDIQYF
once	TRBD2	TRBV3-1/TRBV3-2	TRBJ2-7	TGTGCCAGCGCCCCCTCCCCGGGAGGGAATCGCGAGCAGTACTTC	CASAPSPGGNREQYF
.	.	TRBV29-1	TRBJ2-3	TGCAGCGTTGATTCGGGGGGCGCGTGGGATACGCAGTATTTT	CSVDSGGAWDTQYF
.	.	TRBV19	TRBJ2-7	TGTGCCAGTAGTATATTTGCGGGGGCCAACTCCTACGAGCAGTACTTC	CASSIFAGANSYEQYF
.	.	TRBV9	TRBJ2-5	TGTGCCAGCAGCGTAGCTAAGCAGCACCGGGGAGGGGGTGACCAAGAGACCCAGTACTTC	CASSVAKQHRGGGDQETQYF
.	.	TRBV5-6	TRBJ1-2	TGTGCCAGCAGCGGGTCGCGGGGGGGCGGCTACACCTTC	CASSGSRGGGYTF
once	TRBD1	TRBV9	TRBJ1-1	TGTGCCAGCAGCGCGACAGGGAGGAACACTGAAGCTTTCTTT	CASSATGRNTEAFF
.	TRBD2	TRBV11-3	TRBJ2-5	TGTGCCAGCAGCCTTGGGACTAGCGGGAGTCGGTATCAAGAGACCCAGTACTTC	CASSLGTSGSRYQETQYF
.	.	TRBV12-3/TRBV12-4	TRBJ1-5	TGTGCCAGCAGTTTATCAGGCCAGCCCCAGCATTTT	CASSLSGQPQHF
.	.	TRBV5-6	TRBJ2-1	TGTGCCAGCAGCTTCCGAATAGATGAGCAGTTCTTC	CASSFRIDEQFF
.	TRBD1	TRBV4-1	TRBJ1-5	TGCGCCAGCAGACGACAGGGAAGCAGCAATCAGCCCCAGCATTTT	CASRRQGSSNQPQHF
few	.	TRBV6-5	TRBJ1-2	TGTGCCAGCAGCCAGGGCCGCGAAGGCTACACCTTC	CASSQGREGYTF
.	TRBD1	TRBV5-6	TRBJ1-5	TGTGCCAGCAGCTTGCGGACAGGTGCTTATAGCAATCAGCCCCAGCATTTT	CASSLRTGAYSNQPQHF
.	.	TRBV5-1	TRBJ2-7	TGCGCCAGCAGCCCGCGACTCCGTTATTACGAGCAGTGCTTC	CASSPRLRYYEQCF
.	.	TRBV18	TRBJ2-7	TGTGCCAGCTCACCACAACAGACCGTCCACGAGCAGTACTTC	CASSPQQTVHEQYF
once	TRBD2	TRBV27	TRBJ2-1	TGTGCCAGCAGTATGGGGGGAGGGCCCTACAATGAGCAGTTCTTC	CASSMGGGPYNEQFF
.	.	TRBV2	TRBJ1-6	TGTGCCAGCAGCCTGGCAGGGGTGGATTCACCCCTCCACTTT	CASSLAGVDSPLHF
.	TRBD2	TRBV5-4	TRBJ2-2	TGTGCCAGCAGCTTAGCGGGGAGTAACACCGGGGAGCTGTTTTTT	CASSLAGSNTGELFF
.	.	TRBV5-1	TRBJ1-1	TGCGCCAGCAGCTTACAGGGTGGCTCTGGGGCTTTCTTT	CASSLQGGSGAFF